The present T cell receptor beta chain was sequenced within a study of T cell responses to AZD1222 COVID-19 vaccine. Points from the study as a whole: Repertoire sampling was restricted to post-peak T cell response timepoints. Following two doses of AZD1222, Spike-specific TCR breadth and depth rose. The donor group comprised mostly white British people and more females; the analysis possibly underestimated clonal diversity. The study reported that nearly half of spike-specific TCRs target unmutated variant regions.

J gave up 2 bases and V 6 bases, and 3 bases lay outside the gene matches. CDR3 length equals 13 residues. Germline V gene sequence: CDR1 MNHEY, CDR2 SMNVEV (reference sequence). Assay: immunoSEQ multiplex PCR; the TCRdb copy retains only in-frame clones and omits some. This sample has some 180,000 clones, with 90% to 95% found just once. About this clone: The target antigen is unknown.

The specimen was peripheral blood, collected 28 days after the second dose of the MenACWY control vaccine. V is TRBV27 and J is TRBJ2-5; 7 bases are shared with TRBD2. This clonotype originated in an adult who received the MenACWY meningococcal vaccine as a control. CDR3 in amino acids: CASSRGDQETQYF. The CDR3 bases are TGTGCCAGCAGCCGGGGGGATCAAGAGACCCAGTACTTC.